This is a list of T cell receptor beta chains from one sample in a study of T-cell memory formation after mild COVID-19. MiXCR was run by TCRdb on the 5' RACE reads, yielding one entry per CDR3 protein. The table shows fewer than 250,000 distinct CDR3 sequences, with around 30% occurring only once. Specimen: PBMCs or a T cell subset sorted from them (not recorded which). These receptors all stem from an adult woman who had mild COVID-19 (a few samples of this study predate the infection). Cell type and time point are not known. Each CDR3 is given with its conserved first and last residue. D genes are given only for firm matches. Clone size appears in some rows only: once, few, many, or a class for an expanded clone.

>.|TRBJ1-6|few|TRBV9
CASSVDRGYSPLHF
TGTGCCAGCAGCGTAGATCGGGGTTATTCACCCCTCCACTTT
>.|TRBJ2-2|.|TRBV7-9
CASSKEGSGELFF
TGTGCCAGCAGCAAGGAGGGGTCCGGGGAGCTGTTTTTT
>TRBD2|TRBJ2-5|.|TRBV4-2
CASSQMTSGRGQETQYF
TGTGCCAGCAGCCAGATGACTAGCGGGAGAGGCCAAGAGACCCAGTACTTC
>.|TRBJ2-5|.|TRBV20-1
CSDRETQGVGTQYF
TGCAGTGACAGGGAGACACAGGGTGTGGGGACCCAGTACTTC
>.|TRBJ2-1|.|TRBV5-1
CASSLEAGDEQFF
TGCGCCAGCAGCTTGGAGGCGGGCGATGAGCAGTTCTTC
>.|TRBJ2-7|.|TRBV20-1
CSASPRQGISYEQYF
TGCAGTGCTAGTCCGCGTCAGGGCATCTCCTACGAGCAGTACTTC
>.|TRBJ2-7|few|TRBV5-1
CASSFSTEQYF
TGCGCCAGCAGCTTTAGCACCGAGCAGTACTTC
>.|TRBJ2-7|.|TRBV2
CALWGTGYEQYF
TGTGCCCTCTGGGGCACCGGCTACGAGCAGTACTTC
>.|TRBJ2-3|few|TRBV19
CASSIVGSDTQYF
TGTGCCAGTAGTATAGTTGGATCAGATACGCAGTATTTT
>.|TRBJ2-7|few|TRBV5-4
CASSLEASDEQYF
TGTGCCAGCAGCTTGGAGGCTAGCGACGAGCAGTACTTC
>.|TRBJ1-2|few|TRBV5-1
CASRPSSNYGYTF
TGCGCCAGCCGACCGTCTTCTAACTATGGCTACACCTTC
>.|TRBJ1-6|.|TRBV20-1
CSASHRGNSPLHF
TGCAGTGCTAGTCATCGTGGTAATTCACCCCTCCACTTT
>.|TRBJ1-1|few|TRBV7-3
CASSLSGGGITEAFF
TGTGCCAGCAGCTTAAGTGGCGGGGGGATCACTGAAGCTTTCTTT
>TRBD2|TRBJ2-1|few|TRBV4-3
CASSLGLAESNEQFF
TGCGCCAGCAGCCTCGGACTAGCAGAAAGCAATGAGCAGTTCTTC
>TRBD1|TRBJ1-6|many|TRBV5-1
CASGTGDYNSPLHF
TGCGCCAGCGGCACAGGGGACTATAATTCACCCCTCCACTTT
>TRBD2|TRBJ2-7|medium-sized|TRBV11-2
CASSSPIAGVHEQYF
TGTGCCAGCAGCTCACCTATAGCGGGAGTCCACGAGCAGTACTTC
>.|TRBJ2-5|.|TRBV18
CASSPKDFLETQYF
TGTGCCAGCTCACCAAAGGACTTTTTGGAGACCCAGTACTTC
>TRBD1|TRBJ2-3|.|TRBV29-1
CSVADRGISDTQYF
TGCAGCGTGGCAGACAGGGGGATCTCAGATACGCAGTATTTT
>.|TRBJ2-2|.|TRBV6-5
CASRKVGGPNTGELFF
TGTGCCAGCAGAAAAGTGGGGGGGCCGAACACCGGGGAGCTGTTTTTT
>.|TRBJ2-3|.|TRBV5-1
CASTRRGGDTQYF
TGCGCCAGTACGCGGCGGGGTGGAGATACGCAGTATTTT
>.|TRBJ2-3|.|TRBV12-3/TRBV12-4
CASSPSSASADTQYF
TGTGCCAGCAGCCCCTCGTCGGCCAGCGCAGATACGCAGTATTTT
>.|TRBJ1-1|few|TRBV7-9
CASSLAHAAIAAEAFF
TGTGCCAGCAGCTTAGCTCACGCGGCTATAGCGGCCGAAGCTTTCTTT
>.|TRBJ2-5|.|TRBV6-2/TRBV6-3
CASKQTGQETQYF
TGTGCCAGCAAGCAGACAGGCCAAGAGACCCAGTACTTC
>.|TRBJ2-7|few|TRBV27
CASGTGRSYEQYF
TGTGCCAGCGGTACAGGGCGGTCCTACGAGCAGTACTTC
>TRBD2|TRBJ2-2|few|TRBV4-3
CASSQERAGGYTGELFF
TGCGCCAGCAGCCAAGAAAGGGCGGGAGGGTACACCGGGGAGCTGTTTTTT
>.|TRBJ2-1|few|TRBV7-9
CASSDRDLGNEQFF
TGTGCCAGCAGCGACCGGGATTTGGGAAATGAGCAGTTCTTC
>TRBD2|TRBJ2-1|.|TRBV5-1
CASSLTSGEWNEQFF
TGCGCCAGCAGCCTGACTAGCGGGGAGTGGAATGAGCAGTTCTTC
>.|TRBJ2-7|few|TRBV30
CAWSEVGTPYYEQYF
TGTGCCTGGAGTGAGGTAGGGACCCCGTACTACGAGCAGTACTTC
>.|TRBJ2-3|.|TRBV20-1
CSASPSPLGDTQYF
TGCAGTGCTAGCCCTAGCCCGTTGGGGGATACGCAGTATTTT
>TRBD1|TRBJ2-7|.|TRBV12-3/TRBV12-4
CASSLWGQVAEQYF
TGTGCCAGCAGTTTATGGGGACAGGTCGCCGAGCAGTACTTC
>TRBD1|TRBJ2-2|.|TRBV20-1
CSATGTGRTGELFF
TGCAGTGCTACCGGGACAGGGAGAACCGGGGAGCTGTTTTTT
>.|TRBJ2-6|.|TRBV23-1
CASSLTTRGRGNSGANVLTF
TGCGCCAGCAGCCTAACAACGCGGGGACGGGGGAACTCTGGGGCCAACGTCCTGACTTTC
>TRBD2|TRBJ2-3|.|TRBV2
CASSDVAGGQDTQYF
TGTGCCAGCAGTGATGTAGCGGGGGGGCAAGATACGCAGTATTTT
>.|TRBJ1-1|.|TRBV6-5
CASSWTMNTEAFF
TGTGCCAGCAGCTGGACAATGAACACTGAAGCTTTCTTT
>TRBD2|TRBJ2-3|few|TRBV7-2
CASSSGLAGFTDTQYF
TGTGCCAGCAGCTCGGGACTAGCGGGTTTCACAGATACGCAGTATTTT
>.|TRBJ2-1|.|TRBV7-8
CASSSWTGDNEQFF
TGTGCCAGCAGCTCCTGGACCGGTGACAATGAGCAGTTCTTC
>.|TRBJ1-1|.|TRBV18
CASSPRAGEAFF
TGTGCCAGCTCACCGCGCGCAGGTGAAGCTTTCTTT
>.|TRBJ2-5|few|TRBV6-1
CASSEPTRIETQYF
TGTGCCAGCAGTGAACCTACTAGAATAGAGACCCAGTACTTC
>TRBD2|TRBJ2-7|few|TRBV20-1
CSARKTFLTSGYEQYF
TGCAGTGCTAGGAAGACTTTCCTGACTAGCGGATACGAGCAGTACTTC
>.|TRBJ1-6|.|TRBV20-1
CSAPRQTSPLHF
TGCAGTGCCCCCCGACAGACTTCACCCCTCCACTTT
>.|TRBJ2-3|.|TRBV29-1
CSVERQVRGTDTQYF
TGCAGCGTTGAACGACAGGTCCGGGGCACAGATACGCAGTATTTT
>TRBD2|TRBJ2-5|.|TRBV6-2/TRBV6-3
CASSIDSGARGKTQYF
TGTGCCAGCAGTATTGACAGCGGGGCGAGGGGAAAGACCCAGTACTTC